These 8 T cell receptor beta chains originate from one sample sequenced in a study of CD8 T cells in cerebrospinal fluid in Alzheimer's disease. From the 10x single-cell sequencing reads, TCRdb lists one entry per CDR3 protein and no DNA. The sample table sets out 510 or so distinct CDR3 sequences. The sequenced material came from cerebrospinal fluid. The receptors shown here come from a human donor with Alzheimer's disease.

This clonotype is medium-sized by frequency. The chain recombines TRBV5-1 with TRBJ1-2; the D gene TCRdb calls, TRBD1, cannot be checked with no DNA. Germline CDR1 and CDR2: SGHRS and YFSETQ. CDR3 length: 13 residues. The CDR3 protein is CASSLEQGAVYTF.

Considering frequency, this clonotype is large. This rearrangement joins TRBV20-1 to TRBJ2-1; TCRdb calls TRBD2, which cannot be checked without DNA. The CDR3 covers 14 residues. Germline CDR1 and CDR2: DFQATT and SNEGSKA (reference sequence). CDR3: CSATSTSGENEQFF.

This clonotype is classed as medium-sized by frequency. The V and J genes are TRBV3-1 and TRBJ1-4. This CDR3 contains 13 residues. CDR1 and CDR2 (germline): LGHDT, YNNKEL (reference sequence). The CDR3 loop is CASSQDLAEKLFF.

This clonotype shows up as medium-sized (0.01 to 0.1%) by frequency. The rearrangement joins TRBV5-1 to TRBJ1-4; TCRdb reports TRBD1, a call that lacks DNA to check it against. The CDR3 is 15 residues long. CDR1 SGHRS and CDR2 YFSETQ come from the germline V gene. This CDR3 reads CASSLLWGRGEKLFF.

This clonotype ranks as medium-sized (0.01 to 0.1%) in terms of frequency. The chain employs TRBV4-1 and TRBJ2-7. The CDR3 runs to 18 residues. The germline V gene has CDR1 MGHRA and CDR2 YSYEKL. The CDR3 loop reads CASSQELGYGGSSYEQYF.

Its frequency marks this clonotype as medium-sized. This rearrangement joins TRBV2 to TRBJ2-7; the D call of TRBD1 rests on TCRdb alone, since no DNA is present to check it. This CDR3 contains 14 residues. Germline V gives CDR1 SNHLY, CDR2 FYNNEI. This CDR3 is CASRSGTGAYEQYF.

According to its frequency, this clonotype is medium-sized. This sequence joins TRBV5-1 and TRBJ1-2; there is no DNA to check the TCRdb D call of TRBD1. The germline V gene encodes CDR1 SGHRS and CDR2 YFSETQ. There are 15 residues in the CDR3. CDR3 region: CASSTGHSTNYGYTF.

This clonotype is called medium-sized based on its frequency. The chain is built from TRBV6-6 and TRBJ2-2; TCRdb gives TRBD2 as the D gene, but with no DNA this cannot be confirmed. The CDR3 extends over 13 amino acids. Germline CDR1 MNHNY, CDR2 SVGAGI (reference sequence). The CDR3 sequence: CASMRGNTGELFF.